The 17 T cell receptor beta chains in this list originate from one sample, sequenced in a study of tumor-infiltrating lymphocytes in primary liver carcinoma. Synthesis of TCR beta cDNA was carried out from around 540 ng total RNA with a constant-region primer. ARM-PCR was slightly modified, and three nested multiplex PCR rounds with it gave rise to the TCR beta libraries. It was with TRBV1-TRBV30 forward primers and a C-beta reverse primer that the first two PCR rounds were run, at around 10 cycles each. In TCRdb, the multiplex PCR reads were re-called with MiXCR into one record per CDR3 protein. The sample lists just over 300,000 distinct CDR3 sequences, 58% occurring once. Blood RNA originated from unsorted whole blood, with germline DNA additionally extracted. Sequencing input: peripheral blood. These receptors came from a woman aged 30 to 39 with primary liver carcinoma and hepatitis B virus infection.

On this clonotype itself: A junction end diverges from the germline sequence, so it may reflect a read error. V and J are TRBV5-5 and TRBJ2-7; D unclear. Per the germline V gene, CDR1 is SGHKS and CDR2 is YYEKEE (reference sequence). The CDR3 extends over 14 amino acids. The CDR3 DNA follows: TGTGTCAGCAGCTTGTCAGGCCGGCCCATCGAGCAGTACTTC. This sequence encodes CVSSLSGRPIEQYF.

To note about this clonotype: The junction shows a germline mismatch at one end, possibly a read error. The chain has TRBV11-2 and TRBJ2-1, with TRBD1 matching over 7 bases. The CDR3 runs 15 residues. Germline V lookup: CDR1 SGHAT, CDR2 FQNNGV. The DNA of the CDR3 is TGTGTCAGCAGCTTACAAGCGGAAGCAGGGGGTGAGCAGTTCTTC. This encodes CVSSLQAEAGGEQFF.

Note on this clonotype: Lacking the conserved final phenylalanine or tryptophan, this CDR3 likely reflects a read error. The chain joins TRBV11-2 to TRBJ1-1; a weak D match, TRBD1 (5 bases). Germline loops: CDR1 SGHAT, CDR2 FQNNGV. The CDR3 extends over 19 amino acids. The CDR3 sequence: CASSSAPDMHTRFFTEAFS. The DNA for the CDR3 is TGTGCTAGCAGCTCGGCCCCGGACATGCATACGAGATTCTTCACTGAAGCTTTCTCT.

In regard to this clonotype: Just one base apart from a much larger clone, this may be a read error. The rearrangement links TRBV4-1 to TRBJ2-3; D unclear. Germline V lookup: CDR1 MGHRA, CDR2 YSYEKL. The CDR3 extends over 17 amino acids. The CDR3 sequence: CTSSQDLGFYRPDTQYF. The CDR3 DNA sequence: TGCACCAGCAGCCAAGATCTGGGGTTCTATCGTCCAGATACGCAGTATTTT.

V gene TRBV12-3 or TRBV12-4 combines with J gene TRBJ1-3, with 9 nucleotides matching TRBD1. CDR3 size: 16 residues. The junction had 9 bases not matched to a gene; V was cut back by 2 bases and J by 7 bases. DNA of the CDR3: TGTGCCAGCAGTTTAAACACAGGGGGCGCGAGGAACACCATATATTTT. This gives the protein CASSLNTGGARNTIYF.

This clonotype was detected once. One end of the junction does not line up with germline, which may come from a read error. The chain links TRBV11-2 to TRBJ1-1, with D hard to call. This CDR3 has 13 amino acids. Per the germline V gene, CDR1 is SGHAT and CDR2 is FQNNGV. CDR3 coding DNA: TGTGCTAGCAGCTCCCAGTACACCACTGAAGCTTTCTTT. This translates into CASSSQYTTEAFF.

The V gene is TRBV10-3, the J gene TRBJ1-1, with no clear D. V was pared by 3 bases and J by 1 base, with 9 bases between. The CDR3 covers 14 residues. CDR1 ENHRY and CDR2 SYGVKD come from the germline V gene. The CDR3 spells CAISEGGRNTEAFF. In DNA form, the CDR3 reads TGTGCCATCAGTGAAGGTGGGAGGAACACTGAAGCTTTCTTT.

This clonotype showed up just a few times. V and J are TRBV6-6 and TRBJ1-1, with D possibly TRBD1 on 5 matching bases. In germline, CDR1 is MNHNY, CDR2 SVGAGI (reference sequence). Trimming removed 0 bases from V and 0 bases from J, with 8 bases in between. CDR3 length: 15 residues. The CDR3 is CASSYSQEMNTEAFF. The CDR3 DNA is TGTGCCAGCAGTTACTCACAGGAGATGAACACTGAAGCTTTCTTT.

About this clonotype: This may be a read error: a much more frequent sequence differs by one nucleotide. The chain couples TRBV4-1 to TRBJ2-1; 9 bases map to TRBD2. The CDR3 totals 16 residues. The germline V gene has CDR1 MGHRA and CDR2 YSYEKL. CDR3 DNA sequence: TGCGCCAGCAGCCAAGTTAGCGGGAGATCTTACAATGAGCGGTTCTTC. Its protein is CASSQVSGRSYNERFF.

Note on this clonotype: This may be a read error, as it is one base from a much larger clone. The rearrangement joins TRBV12-3 or TRBV12-4 to TRBJ2-1; D uncertain. The CDR3 is 11 amino acids. The CDR3 reads CASSFRNVQFF. The CDR3 coding sequence is TGTGCCAGCAGTTTTCGGAATGTGCAGTTCTTC.

Points on this clonotype: This may arise from a read error, as a much more abundant clone is one base away. The chain links TRBV29-1 to TRBJ2-7, with D perhaps TRBD2 (6 bases). Germline V lookup: CDR1 SQVTM, CDR2 ANQGSEA. The CDR3 has 12 residues. The CDR3 bases are TGCAGCGCCATGCAGGGACTCTACGATCAGTACTTC. Translation gives CSAMQGLYDQYF.

In this sample, this clonotype turned up many times. The chain combines TRBV11-3 with TRBJ2-1; TRBD2 matches at 9 bases. Germline lookup yields CDR1 SGHNT and CDR2 YENEEA. The ends lost 9 bases at V and 3 bases at J; junction bases unmatched: 6. This CDR3 has 14 amino acids. Written as DNA, the CDR3 is TGTGCCAGTACCTCTAGCGGGGACTACAATGAGCAGTTCTTC. Translation: CASTSSGDYNEQFF.

This clonotype was observed at least ten times. V is TRBV24-1 and J is TRBJ2-5; D remains ambiguous. Trimming stripped 1 base from V and 4 bases from J, with 3 bases between. The CDR3 sequence is 12 residues long. The germline gives CDR1 KGHDR, CDR2 SFDVKD. The CDR3 sequence: CATSDFSETQYF. Here the CDR3 DNA reads TGTGCCACCAGTGATTTCTCAGAGACCCAGTACTTC.

Note on this clonotype: One junction end disagrees with the germline gene, perhaps due to a read error. This chain links TRBV11-2 with TRBJ2-2; 11 bases match TRBD2. Germline CDR1 SGHAT, CDR2 FQNNGV. This CDR3 is 16 amino acids long. CDR3 protein: CTSSLLAGGATGKLFF. The CDR3 DNA follows: TGTACCAGCAGCCTCCTAGCGGGAGGTGCGACCGGGAAGCTGTTTTTT.

Concerning this clonotype itself: A read error may explain this, as a much larger clone is one base away. The chain joins TRBV12-3 or TRBV12-4 to TRBJ2-2; 8 bases map to TRBD2. The CDR3 is 15 residues long. The CDR3 loop reads CVSSLRGGGTGELFF. The CDR3 DNA reads TGTGTCAGCAGTTTACGGGGGGGTGGCACCGGGGAGCTGTTTTTT.

This rearrangement joins TRBV6-4 to TRBJ2-1; 7 nucleotides agree with TRBD1. There are 17 residues in the CDR3. CDR1 is MRHNA and CDR2 is SNTAGT in the germline V gene. J was trimmed by 5 bases and V by 7 bases; bases with no gene match: 17. As DNA, the CDR3 is TGTGCCAGCACACGGGGACAGAACCTCCCTAGGGACAATGAGCAGTTCTTC. This codes for CASTRGQNLPRDNEQFF.

The sample holds many counts of this clonotype. The genes are TRBV28 and TRBJ2-1; the D call may be TRBD1 or TRBD2 (5 bases each). Germline CDR1 reads MDHEN; CDR2 reads SYDVKM. The CDR3 consists of 13 residues. Trimming took off 5 bases at V and 6 bases at J, with 11 bases between the two ends. The CDR3 region is CASSLQGANEQFF. The CDR3 nucleotides are TGTGCCAGCAGTCTTCAGGGAGCCAATGAGCAGTTCTTC. Based on the CDR3 plus reference TRBV28 and TRBJ2-1, the full variable domain is DVKVTQSSRYLVKRTGEKVFLECVQDMDHENMFWYRQDPGLGLRLIYFSYDVKMKEKGDIPEGYSVSREKKERFSLILESASTNQTSMYLCASSLQGANEQFFGPGTRLTVL.